This T cell receptor beta chain derives from a study of tumor and adjacent non-tumor tissue in lung cancer. Study context: There were around 11 adenocarcinoma, a couple of squamous cell carcinoma and 1 small cell lung cancer cases. The patients, roughly 9 men and about 5 women, were roughly 31 to 80 with stage I to III disease. Study results and limitations: Significantly higher TCR diversity was found in tumor than normal lung.

The library came from three nested PCR rounds adapted from ARM-PCR protocols. TCRdb itself ran the multiplex PCR reads through MiXCR, one entry per CDR3 protein. The data show tens of thousands of distinct CDR3 sequences, with 55% to 75% seen just once and 8.5% to 10% held by the top ten. This sample's RNA came from whole unsorted tissue. About this clonotype: Its antigen is not known. A much larger clone sits a single nucleotide away, making a read error possible.

The CDR3 spans 13 residues. The germline gives CDR1 MDHEN, CDR2 SYDVKM. The sequencing sample was made of lung tumor tissue. The chain employs TRBV28 and TRBJ1-2, with D perhaps matching TRBD1 (5 bases). The sequence came from a woman in her forties with non-small cell lung cancer. Written as DNA, the CDR3 is TGTGCCAGCAGTTTACCGGCGGGGACGCGCTACATCTTC. This translates into CASSLPAGTRYIF.